Presented here are 17 T cell receptor beta chains from one specimen sequenced in a study of T cell changes during pregnancy in multiple sclerosis. Clones were read by immunoSEQ multiplex PCR, and TCRdb kept only the in-frame ones, dropping some. The sample consists of tens of thousands of clones, 89% of them appearing once. Specimen: CD4+ T cells from peripheral blood mononuclear cells, collected in the first trimester of pregnancy. These receptors originate from a female donor with multiple sclerosis, enrolled in a pregnancy study.

V is TRBV6-5 and J is TRBJ1-3; 7 bases fit TRBD1. V lost 6 bases to trimming and J lost 0 bases; unmatched junction nucleotides: 5. The CDR3 consists of 15 residues. Germline lookup yields CDR1 MNHEY and CDR2 SVGAGI. The CDR3 DNA is TGTGCCAGCAGCTTGACAGGGCCCTCTGGAAACACCATATATTTT. The encoded protein is CASSLTGPSGNTIYF.

This clone was detected once. The germline gene is not matched at one end of the junction; a read error may be the cause. The V gene is TRBV7-2, the J gene TRBJ1-2, with D perhaps TRBD1 (6 bases). Per germline, CDR1 SGHTA and CDR2 FQGNSA. CDR3 length: 13 residues. Written as DNA, the CDR3 is TGTGCCAGCAGCTCGGACGGCAAAGGGGGTGGATTCTTC. Encoded protein: CASSSDGKGGGFF.

The CDR3, as DNA: TGTGCCAGCAGCTTCGGACAGGGAGGGATATCTGGAAACACCATATATTTT. Translated, it gives CASSFGQGGISGNTIYF. This sequence joins TRBV13 and TRBJ1-3; 8 bases align to TRBD1. There are 17 residues in the CDR3. Germline CDR1 is PRHDT and CDR2 is FYEKMQ (reference sequence). J was trimmed by 1 base and V by 3 bases; bases with no gene match: 8.

The V and J genes are TRBV2 and TRBJ2-2, with 11 bases identical to TRBD2. Trimming removed 6 bases from V and 1 base from J; junction bases left unmatched: 7. Looked up from germline, CDR1 is SNHLY and CDR2 is FYNNEI. CDR3 length: 17 residues. DNA of the CDR3: TGTGCCAGCAGAAATTGGCTAGCGGGAGGGAACACCGGGGAGCTGTTTTTT. Its translation: CASRNWLAGGNTGELFF.

The chain uses TRBV5-1 and TRBJ1-3; tentative D call: TRBD1 (5 bases). Trimming removed 0 bases at V and 2 bases at J, with 9 bases between. Germline lookup yields CDR1 SGHRS and CDR2 YFSETQ. The CDR3 runs to 15 residues. CDR3 bases: TGCGCCAGCAGCTTGGCGGCGGGGGCTGGAAACACCATATATTTT. Translation gives CASSLAAGAGNTIYF.

The chain couples TRBV5-1 to TRBJ1-4; D is possibly TRBD1 (6 bases). Germline V lookup: CDR1 SGHRS, CDR2 YFSETQ. CDR3 length: 15 residues. The V end lost 0 bases, the J end lost 4 bases, and 10 bases lay between the germline ends. The CDR3 DNA follows: TGCGCCAGCAGCTTGGGTCGGACAGTTAATGAAAAACTGTTTTTT. Protein product: CASSLGRTVNEKLFF.

V and J are TRBV28 and TRBJ1-1, with a weak D call TRBD1 (6 bases). V dropped 6 bases and J dropped 4 bases, with 15 bases sitting between them. Germline CDR1 MDHEN, CDR2 SYDVKM. The CDR3 length is 14 residues. DNA for the CDR3: TGTGCCAGCAGCTTTACTGACAGGACCACTGAAGCTTTCTTT. Translation gives CASSFTDRTTEAFF.

CDR3 DNA sequence: TGCGCCAGCAGCTTGGTCGGCGGGAGGGCCCCAATAGATACGCAGTATTTT. Encoded protein: CASSLVGGRAPIDTQYF. The chain has TRBV5-1 and TRBJ2-3; 9 nucleotides line up with TRBD2. The CDR3 covers 17 residues. V lost 0 bases, J lost 5 bases, and 10 bases stayed unmatched. CDR1 and CDR2 from the germline V gene are SGHRS and YFSETQ.

V is TRBV11-2 and J is TRBJ2-1; TRBD2 matches at 8 bases. Germline V CDR1 and CDR2: SGHAT, FQNNGV. With 7 bases clipped from V and 4 bases from J, the junction kept 12 bases outside the gene matches. The CDR3 runs to 16 residues. This CDR3 is CASTRGGTRLYNEQFF. DNA for the CDR3: TGTGCCAGCACCCGCGGCGGGACTAGACTTTACAATGAGCAGTTCTTC.

The J gene is TRBJ1-1, the V gene TRBV2; 9 bases are a match to TRBD1. V lost 5 bases, J lost 5 bases, and 6 bases stayed unmatched. This CDR3 contains 14 residues. CDR1 SNHLY and CDR2 FYNNEI come from the germline V gene. For the CDR3, the DNA is TGTGCCAGCAGTTTACAGGGGGCGTTGACTGAAGCTTTCTTT. Translating gives CASSLQGALTEAFF.

The rearrangement joins TRBV7-9 to TRBJ2-7, with D unresolved. Trimming stripped 6 bases from V and 2 bases from J, with 14 bases between. The germline gives CDR1 SEHNR, CDR2 FQNEAQ (reference sequence). The CDR3 has 14 residues. The CDR3 DNA reads as TGTGCCAGCAGTCCCTGGGCGTTTCCCTACGAGCAGTACTTC. This gives the protein CASSPWAFPYEQYF.

This chain joins TRBV5-6 and TRBJ2-1, with TRBD2 matching over 7 bases. The germline CDR1 and CDR2 sequences are SGHDT and YYEEEE. After removal of 0 bases from V and 4 bases from J, the junction contained 4 bases not matched to a gene. This CDR3 spans 15 amino acids. The CDR3 loop reads CASSLVRREYNEQFF. The CDR3 nucleotides are TGTGCCAGCAGCTTGGTGCGGCGGGAGTACAATGAGCAGTTCTTC.

The J gene is TRBJ2-1, the V gene TRBV14; D not certain. CDR1 SGHDN and CDR2 FVKESK come from the germline V gene. The V end was cut by 1 base, the J end by 7 bases, with 8 bases between. This CDR3 is built from 13 residues. CDR3 in amino acids: CASSQVRRNEQFF. The CDR3, as DNA: TGTGCCAGCAGCCAAGTCCGGCGGAATGAGCAGTTCTTC.

The V gene is TRBV2, the J gene TRBJ2-1, with 8 nucleotides matching TRBD2. V shed 7 bases and J 12 bases; nucleotides not matched to a gene: 17. In germline, CDR1 is SNHLY, CDR2 FYNNEI. This CDR3 contains 15 residues. The CDR3 region has the DNA TGTGCCAGCAATACTGTTGGTTTCGTGAGCGGGAGGCAGTTCTTC. It is translated as CASNTVGFVSGRQFF.

The CDR3, as DNA: TGCGCCAGCAGCTCCACCGGGACAGGGATAAACTATGGCTACACCTTC. Protein sequence: CASSSTGTGINYGYTF. V usage is TRBV5-1 and J usage is TRBJ1-2; TRBD1 matches 9 bases. The CDR3 has 16 residues. The germline V gene encodes CDR1 SGHRS and CDR2 YFSETQ. The V and J ends lost 3 bases and 2 bases, in that order; junction bases with no gene match: 8.

The genes are TRBV28 and TRBJ1-2, with 8 bases identical to TRBD1. From germline, CDR1 is MDHEN and CDR2 SYDVKM. With 6 bases clipped from V and 4 bases from J, the junction kept 10 bases outside the gene matches. This CDR3 is 15 amino acids long. The CDR3 sequence is CASRPEGDRSYGYTF. The CDR3 region has the DNA TGTGCCAGCAGACCCGAGGGGGACAGGAGCTATGGCTACACCTTC.

The rearrangement joins TRBV6-6 to TRBJ2-3; 10 bases are shared with TRBD1. The CDR3 runs 15 residues. Germline CDR1 MNHNY, CDR2 SVGAGI (reference sequence). After removal of 5 bases from V and 6 bases from J, the junction contained 8 bases not matched to a gene. The chain's CDR3 is CASSPTGGMTDTQYF. The CDR3 coding sequence is TGTGCCAGCAGTCCGACAGGGGGCATGACGGATACGCAGTATTTT.